This record covers a single TCR beta chain. Its cognate antigen is unknown. The ends lost 5 bases at V and 5 bases at J; junction bases unmatched: 5. The CDR3 runs to 14 residues. CDR1 is LNHDA, CDR2 SQIVND, per germline (reference sequence). The data were produced by immunoSEQ multiplex PCR, yet TCRdb's version contains in-frame clones alone and is incomplete. In the table there are tens of thousands of clones, 79% of which are singletons. This entry belongs to a study of OX40 agonist ivuxolimab in advanced cancers. Whole-study context: Three patients had partial responses: one hepatocellular carcinoma, two cutaneous melanoma.

General study results and limits: Antigen specificity remained undetermined for the expanded peripheral T cells.

The chain is built from TRBV19 and TRBJ1-4; 7 nucleotides agree with TRBD1. Sequenced material: CD4+ or CD8+ T cells sorted from blood, taken in a trial of the OX40 agonist ivuxolimab. The TCR comes from an adult with an advanced solid tumor such as melanoma, head and neck, liver or kidney cancer. CDR3 protein: CASSFSQGNEKLFF. CDR3 coding DNA: TGTGCCAGTAGTTTCTCACAGGGGAATGAAAAACTGTTTTTT.